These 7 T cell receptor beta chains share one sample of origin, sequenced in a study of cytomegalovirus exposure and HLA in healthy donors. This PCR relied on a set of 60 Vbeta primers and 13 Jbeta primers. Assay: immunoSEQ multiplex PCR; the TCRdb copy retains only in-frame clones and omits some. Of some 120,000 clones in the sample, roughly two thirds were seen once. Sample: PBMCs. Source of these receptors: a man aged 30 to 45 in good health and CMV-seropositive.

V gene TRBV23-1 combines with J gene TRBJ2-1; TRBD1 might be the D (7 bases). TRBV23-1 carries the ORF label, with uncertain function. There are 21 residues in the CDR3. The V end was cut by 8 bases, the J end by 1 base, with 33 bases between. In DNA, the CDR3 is TGCGCCAGCCTACCAGGGGGGCACTGGGATCCAACTGATCGGTCCTACAATGAGCAGTTCTTC. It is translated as CASLPGGHWDPTDRSYNEQFF.

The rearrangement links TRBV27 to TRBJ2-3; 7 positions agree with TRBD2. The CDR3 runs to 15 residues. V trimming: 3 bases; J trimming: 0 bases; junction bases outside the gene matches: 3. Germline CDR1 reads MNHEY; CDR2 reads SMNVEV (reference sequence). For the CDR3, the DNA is TGTGCCAGCAGTTTCTTCGGGAGGAGCACAGATACGCAGTATTTT. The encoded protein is CASSFFGRSTDTQYF.

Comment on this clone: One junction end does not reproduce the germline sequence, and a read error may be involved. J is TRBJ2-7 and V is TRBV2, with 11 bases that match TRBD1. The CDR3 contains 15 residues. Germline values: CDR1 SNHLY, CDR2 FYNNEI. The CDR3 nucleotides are TGTGCCAGCAGTGGAGGAGGGACAGGGGGGGACCAACAGCACTTC. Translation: CASSGGGTGGDQQHF.

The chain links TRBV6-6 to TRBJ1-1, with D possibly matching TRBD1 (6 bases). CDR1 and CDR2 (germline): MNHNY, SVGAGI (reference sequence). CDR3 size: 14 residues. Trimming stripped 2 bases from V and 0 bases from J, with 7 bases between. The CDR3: CASSYPGVNTEAFF. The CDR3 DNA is TGTGCCAGCAGTTACCCAGGGGTGAACACTGAAGCTTTCTTT.

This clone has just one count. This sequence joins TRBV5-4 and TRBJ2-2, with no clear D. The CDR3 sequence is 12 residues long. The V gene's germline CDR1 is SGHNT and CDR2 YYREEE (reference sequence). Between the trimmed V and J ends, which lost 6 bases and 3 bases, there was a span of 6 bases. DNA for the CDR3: TGTGCCAGCACCGTCGACACCGGGGAGCTGTTTTTT. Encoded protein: CASTVDTGELFF.

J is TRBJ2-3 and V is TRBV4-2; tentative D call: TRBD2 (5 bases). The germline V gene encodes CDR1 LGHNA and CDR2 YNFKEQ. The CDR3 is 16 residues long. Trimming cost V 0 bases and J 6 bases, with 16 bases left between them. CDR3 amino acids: CASSQDLLDTGDTQYF. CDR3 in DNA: TGTGCCAGCAGCCAAGATCTCCTCGACACGGGGGATACGCAGTATTTT.

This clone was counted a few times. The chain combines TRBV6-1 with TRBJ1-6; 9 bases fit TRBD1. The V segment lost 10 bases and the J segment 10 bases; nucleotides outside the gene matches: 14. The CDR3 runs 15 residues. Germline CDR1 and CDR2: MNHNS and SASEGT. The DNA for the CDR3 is TGTGCCACTACCCGGGGGGGGGACAGGGTCTCACCCCTCCACTTT. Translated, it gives CATTRGGDRVSPLHF.